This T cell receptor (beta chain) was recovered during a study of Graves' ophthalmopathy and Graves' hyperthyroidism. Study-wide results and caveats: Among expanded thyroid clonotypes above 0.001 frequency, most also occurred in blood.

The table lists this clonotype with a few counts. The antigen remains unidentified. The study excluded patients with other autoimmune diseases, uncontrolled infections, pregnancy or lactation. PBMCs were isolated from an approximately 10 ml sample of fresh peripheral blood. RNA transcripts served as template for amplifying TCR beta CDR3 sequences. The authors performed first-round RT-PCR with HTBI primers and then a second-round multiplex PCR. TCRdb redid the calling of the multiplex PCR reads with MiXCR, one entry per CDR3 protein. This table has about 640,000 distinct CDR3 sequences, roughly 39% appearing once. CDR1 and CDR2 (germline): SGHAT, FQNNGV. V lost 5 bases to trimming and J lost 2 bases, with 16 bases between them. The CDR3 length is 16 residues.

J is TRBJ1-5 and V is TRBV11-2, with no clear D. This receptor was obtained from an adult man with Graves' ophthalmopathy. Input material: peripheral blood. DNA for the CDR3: TGTGCCAGCAGCAATACGATCCGGGGAGGCAATCAGCCCCAGCATTTT. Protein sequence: CASSNTIRGGNQPQHF.